The 8 T cell receptor beta chains presented below share a single source sample, sequenced in a study of quantifying T cell responses using KT2 cells. Across the study: TCR alpha and beta constant-region primers primed reverse transcription of RNA.

A single-stranded UMI oligo with SP2 sequence was ligated to cDNA 3' ends. The first PCR ran approximately 4 cycles with an equimolar RC1.1 and RC1.2 beta primer mix. TCRdb re-analysed the UMI-ligation and nested PCR reads in MiXCR, keeping a single row per CDR3 protein. The data show approximately 46,000 distinct CDR3 sequences, around a tenth seen once. Sequences were obtained from PBMCs spiked with cells of the T cell clone KT2. The receptors shown here come from a human donor.

This clonotype was counted a few times. V is TRBV2 and J is TRBJ2-1; TRBD2 matches at 10 bases. The CDR3 spans 14 residues. The V gene's germline CDR1 is SNHLY and CDR2 FYNNEI. Trimming cost V 3 bases and J 9 bases; bases outside gene matches: 5. The DNA of the CDR3 is TGTGCCAGCAGTGACAGCGGGGGGGCTAGTGAGCAGTTCTTC. Protein: CASSDSGGASEQFF.

The CDR3 region is CASSQERWGYRGREDQYF. The CDR3 DNA follows: TGCGCCAGCAGCCAAGAAAGATGGGGATACAGGGGGCGCGAGGATCAGTACTTC. J is TRBJ2-7 and V is TRBV4-3, with 9 bases that match TRBD1. With 0 bases clipped from V and 10 bases from J, the junction kept 19 bases outside the gene matches. Germline CDR1 and CDR2: LGHNA and YSLEER. The CDR3 extends over 18 amino acids.

V is TRBV14 and J is TRBJ1-1, with unresolved D. Germline V lookup: CDR1 SGHDN, CDR2 FVKESK. Trimming removed 3 bases from V and 4 bases from J, with 9 bases in between. The CDR3 has 13 residues. CDR3 in DNA: TGTGCCAGCAGCCAGCAGGTTATCACTGAAGCTTTCTTT. The encoded protein is CASSQQVITEAFF.

This clonotype appeared a few times. The chain combines TRBV2 with TRBJ2-3; D is ambiguous. CDR1 and CDR2 (germline): SNHLY, FYNNEI. Trimming cost V 7 bases and J 6 bases, with 14 bases left between them. The CDR3 extends over 13 amino acids. DNA for the CDR3: TGTGCCAGCATTGGACCCTTCGGGGATACGCAGTATTTT. It is translated as CASIGPFGDTQYF.

In this sample, this clonotype turned up many times. The V gene is TRBV20-1, the J gene TRBJ2-7; 7 positions agree with TRBD1. This CDR3 region has 16 residues. The ends lost 6 bases at V and 0 bases at J; junction bases unmatched: 14. The V gene's germline CDR1 is DFQATT and CDR2 SNEGSKA (reference sequence). CDR3 in DNA: TGCAGTGCGGTCGATAGAAGACAGGGAAGCTCCTACGAGCAGTACTTC. It codes for CSAVDRRQGSSYEQYF.

This clonotype has just a few counts. This chain joins TRBV6-5 and TRBJ1-3, with D possibly matching TRBD1 (5 bases). The CDR3 runs to 15 residues. Germline-derived CDR1 and CDR2 are MNHEY and SVGAGI. V dropped 6 bases and J dropped 0 bases, with 12 bases sitting between them. CDR3 DNA sequence: TGTGCCAGCAGACGGGACGGGACCTCTGGAAACACCATATATTTT. Its protein is CASRRDGTSGNTIYF.

V usage is TRBV3-1 and J usage is TRBJ2-1; D is unresolved. The germline gives CDR1 LGHDT, CDR2 YNNKEL (reference sequence). Trimming removed 4 bases at V and 9 bases at J, with 10 bases between. The CDR3 sequence is 12 residues long. CDR3 DNA: TGTGCCAGCAGCCGAGTCGAAGCTGAGCAGTTCTTC. Its translation: CASSRVEAEQFF.

The chain combines TRBV13 with TRBJ1-4; D is unresolved. This CDR3 is built from 13 residues. V shed 5 bases and J shed 8 bases, with 12 bases lying between them. Germline CDR1 and CDR2: PRHDT and FYEKMQ (reference sequence). The CDR3 region has the DNA TGTGCCAGCAGCCATAGAGGAGGGGAAAAACTGTTTTTT. Protein: CASSHRGGEKLFF.